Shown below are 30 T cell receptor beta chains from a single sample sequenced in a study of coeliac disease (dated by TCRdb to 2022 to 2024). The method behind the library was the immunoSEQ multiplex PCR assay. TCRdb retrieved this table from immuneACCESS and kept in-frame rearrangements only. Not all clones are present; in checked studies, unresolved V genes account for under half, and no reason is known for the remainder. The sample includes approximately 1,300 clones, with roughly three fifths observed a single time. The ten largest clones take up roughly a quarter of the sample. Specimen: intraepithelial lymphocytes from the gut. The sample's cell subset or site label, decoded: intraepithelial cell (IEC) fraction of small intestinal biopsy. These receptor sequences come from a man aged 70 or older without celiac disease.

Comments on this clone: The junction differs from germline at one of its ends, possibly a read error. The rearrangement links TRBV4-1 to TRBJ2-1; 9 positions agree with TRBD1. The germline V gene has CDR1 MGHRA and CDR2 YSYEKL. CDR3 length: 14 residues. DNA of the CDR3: TGCGCCAGCAGCCCAGGTACTATGATGGGACAGGGTGTCTTC. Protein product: CASSPGTMMGQGVF.

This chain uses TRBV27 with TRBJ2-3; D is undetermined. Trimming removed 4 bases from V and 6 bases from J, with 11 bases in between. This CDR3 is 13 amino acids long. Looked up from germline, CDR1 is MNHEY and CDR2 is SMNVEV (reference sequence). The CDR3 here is CASSSHSADTQYF. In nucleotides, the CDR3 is TGTGCCAGCAGTTCCCATAGTGCGGATACGCAGTATTTT.

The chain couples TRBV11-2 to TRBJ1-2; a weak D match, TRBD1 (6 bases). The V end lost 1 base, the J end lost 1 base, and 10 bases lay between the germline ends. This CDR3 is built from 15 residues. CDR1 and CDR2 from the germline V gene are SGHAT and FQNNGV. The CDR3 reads CASSLGGQYNYGYTF. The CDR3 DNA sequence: TGTGCCAGCAGCTTAGGAGGACAGTATAACTATGGCTACACCTTC.

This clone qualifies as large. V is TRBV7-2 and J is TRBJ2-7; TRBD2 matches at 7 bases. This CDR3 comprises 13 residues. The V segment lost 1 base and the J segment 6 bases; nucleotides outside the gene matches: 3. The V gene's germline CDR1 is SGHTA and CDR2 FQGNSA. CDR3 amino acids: CASSLGLASEQYF. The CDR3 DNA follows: TGTGCCAGCAGCTTAGGACTAGCTTCCGAGCAGTACTTC.

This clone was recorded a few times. The CDR3 sequence is CASSPRQWGTSSTDTQYF. CDR3 DNA: TGTGCCAGCAGCCCAAGACAGTGGGGGACATCTAGCACAGATACGCAGTATTTT. The rearrangement links TRBV9 to TRBJ2-3, with D possibly being TRBD1 (6 bases). This CDR3 region has 18 residues. Per the germline V gene, CDR1 is SGDLS and CDR2 is YYNGEE. V was cut by 4 bases and J by 0 bases, with 21 bases left in between.

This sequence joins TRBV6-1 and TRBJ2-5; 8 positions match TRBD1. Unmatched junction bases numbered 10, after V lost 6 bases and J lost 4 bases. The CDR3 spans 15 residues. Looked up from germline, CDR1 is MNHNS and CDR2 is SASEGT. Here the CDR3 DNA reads TGTGCCAGCAGGCGAGGACAGGGTGGGACAGAGACCCAGTACTTC. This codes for CASRRGQGGTETQYF.

CDR3 amino acids: CASSSYRMNTGELFF. CDR3 DNA: TGTGCCAGCAGTAGTTACAGAATGAACACCGGGGAGCTGTTTTTT. The chain recombines TRBV6-1 with TRBJ2-2, with unresolved D. Looked up from germline, CDR1 is MNHNS and CDR2 is SASEGT. The CDR3 has 15 residues. Trimming shortened V by 5 bases and J by 1 base, and 11 bases separated the two germline ends.

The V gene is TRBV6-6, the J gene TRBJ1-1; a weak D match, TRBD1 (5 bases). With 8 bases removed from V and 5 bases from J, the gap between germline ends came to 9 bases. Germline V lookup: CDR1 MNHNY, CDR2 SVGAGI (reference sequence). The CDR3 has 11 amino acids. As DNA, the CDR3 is TGTGCCAGCCTCAAGGGGACTGAAGCTTTCTTT. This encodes CASLKGTEAFF.

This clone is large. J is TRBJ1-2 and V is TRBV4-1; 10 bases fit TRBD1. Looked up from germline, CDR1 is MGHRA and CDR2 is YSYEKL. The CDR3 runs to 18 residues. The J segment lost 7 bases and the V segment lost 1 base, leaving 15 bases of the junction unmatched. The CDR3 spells CASSQGGTGAAGRSGYTF. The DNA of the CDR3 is TGCGCCAGCAGCCAAGGGGGGACAGGGGCCGCCGGGAGGAGTGGCTACACCTTC.

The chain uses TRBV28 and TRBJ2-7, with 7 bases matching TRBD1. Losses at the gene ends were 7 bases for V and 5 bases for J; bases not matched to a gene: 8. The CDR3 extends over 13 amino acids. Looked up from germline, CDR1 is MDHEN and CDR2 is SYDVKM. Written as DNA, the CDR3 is TGTGCCAGCAAGACAGGGATAGGCGACGAGCAGTACTTC. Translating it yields CASKTGIGDEQYF. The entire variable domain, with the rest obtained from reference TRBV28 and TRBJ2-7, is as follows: DVKVTQSSRYLVKRTGEKVFLECVQDMDHENMFWYRQDPGLGLRLIYFSYDVKMKEKGDIPEGYSVSREKKERFSLILESASTNQTSMYLCASKTGIGDEQYFGPGTRLTVT.

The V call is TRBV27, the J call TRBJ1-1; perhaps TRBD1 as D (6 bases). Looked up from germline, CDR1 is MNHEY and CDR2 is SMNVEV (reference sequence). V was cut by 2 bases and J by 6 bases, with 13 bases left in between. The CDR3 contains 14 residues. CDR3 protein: CASSLTPSGAEAFF. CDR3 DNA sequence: TGTGCCAGCAGTTTAACTCCCTCAGGGGCTGAAGCTTTCTTT.

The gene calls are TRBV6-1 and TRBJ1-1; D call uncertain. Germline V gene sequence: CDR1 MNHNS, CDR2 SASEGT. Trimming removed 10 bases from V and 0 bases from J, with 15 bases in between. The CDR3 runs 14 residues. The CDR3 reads CAILGEPMNTEAFF. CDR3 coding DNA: TGTGCCATTCTCGGAGAGCCGATGAACACTGAAGCTTTCTTT.

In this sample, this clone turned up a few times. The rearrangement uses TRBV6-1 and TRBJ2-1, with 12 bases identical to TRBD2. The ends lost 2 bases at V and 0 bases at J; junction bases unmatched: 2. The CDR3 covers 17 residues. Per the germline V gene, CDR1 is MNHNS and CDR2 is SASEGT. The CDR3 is CASSELAGGSSYNEQFF. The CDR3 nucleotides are TGTGCCAGCAGTGAACTAGCGGGGGGGAGCTCCTACAATGAGCAGTTCTTC.

The CDR3 region has the DNA TGTGCTAGTGCTCTTCCTCCAGGGGGCTTGTACGAGCAGTACTTC. Translation gives CASALPPGGLYEQYF. This sequence joins TRBV12-5 and TRBJ2-7; 8 positions match TRBD1. The CDR3 is 15 residues long. The germline CDR1 and CDR2 sequences are LGHNT and FRNRAP. J was trimmed by 4 bases and V by 7 bases; bases with no gene match: 12.

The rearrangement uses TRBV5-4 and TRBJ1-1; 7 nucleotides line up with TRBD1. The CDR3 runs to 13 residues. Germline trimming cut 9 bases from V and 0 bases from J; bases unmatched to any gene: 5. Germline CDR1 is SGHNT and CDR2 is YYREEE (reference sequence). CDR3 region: CAIQDRMNTEAFF. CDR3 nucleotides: TGTGCCATTCAGGACAGGATGAACACTGAAGCTTTCTTT.

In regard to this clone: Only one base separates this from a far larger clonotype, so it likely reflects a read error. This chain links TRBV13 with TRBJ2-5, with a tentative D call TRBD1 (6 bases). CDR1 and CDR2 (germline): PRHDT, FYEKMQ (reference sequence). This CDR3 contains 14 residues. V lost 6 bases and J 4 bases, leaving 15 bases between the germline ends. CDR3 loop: CASSKTLGGETQYF. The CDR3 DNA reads TGTGCCAGCAGTAAGACCCTAGGGGGAGAGACCCAGTACTTC.

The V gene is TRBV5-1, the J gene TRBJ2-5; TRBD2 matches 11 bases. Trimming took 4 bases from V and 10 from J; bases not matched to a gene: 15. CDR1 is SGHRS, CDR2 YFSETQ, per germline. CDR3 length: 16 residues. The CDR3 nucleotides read TGCGCCAGCAGCAACCCCTTAGCGGGGGGGCTGCGTATCCAGTACTTC. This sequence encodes CASSNPLAGGLRIQYF. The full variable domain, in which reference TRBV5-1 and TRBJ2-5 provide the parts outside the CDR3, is KAGVTQTPRYLIKTRGQQVTLSCSPISGHRSVSWYQQTPGQGLQFLFEYFSETQRNKGNFPGRFSGRQFSNSRSEMNVSTLELGDSALYLCASSNPLAGGLRIQYFGPGTRLLVL.

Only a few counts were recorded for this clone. CDR3 nucleotides: TGTGCCACGCCCCTAGGGGGGGGAGACACAGATACGCAGTATTTT. Translated: CATPLGGGDTDTQYF. The chain is built from TRBV10-3 and TRBJ2-3, with a weak D call TRBD2 (7 bases). CDR3 size: 15 residues. With 10 bases removed from V and 2 bases from J, the gap between germline ends came to 19 bases. Germline CDR1 is ENHRY and CDR2 is SYGVKD.

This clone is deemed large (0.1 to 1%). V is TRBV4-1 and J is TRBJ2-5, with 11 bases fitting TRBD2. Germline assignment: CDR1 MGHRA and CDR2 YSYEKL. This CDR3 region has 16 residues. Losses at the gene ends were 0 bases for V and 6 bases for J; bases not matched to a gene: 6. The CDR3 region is CASSQDSGGAIQTQYF. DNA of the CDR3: TGCGCCAGCAGCCAAGATAGCGGGGGGGCCATTCAGACCCAGTACTTC.

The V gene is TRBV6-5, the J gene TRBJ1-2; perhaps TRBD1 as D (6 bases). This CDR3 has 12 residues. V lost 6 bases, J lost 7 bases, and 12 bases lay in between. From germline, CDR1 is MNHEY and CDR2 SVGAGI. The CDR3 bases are TGTGCCAGCAGGACAGGTTCGAGTGGCTACACCTTC. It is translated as CASRTGSSGYTF.

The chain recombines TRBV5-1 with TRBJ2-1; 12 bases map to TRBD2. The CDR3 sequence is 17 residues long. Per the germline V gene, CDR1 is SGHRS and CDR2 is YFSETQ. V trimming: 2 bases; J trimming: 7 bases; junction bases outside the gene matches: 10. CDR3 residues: CASSFGTSGLYENEQFF. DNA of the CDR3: TGCGCCAGCAGCTTCGGGACTAGCGGGTTGTACGAGAATGAGCAGTTCTTC. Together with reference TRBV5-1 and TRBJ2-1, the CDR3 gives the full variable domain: KAGVTQTPRYLIKTRGQQVTLSCSPISGHRSVSWYQQTPGQGLQFLFEYFSETQRNKGNFPGRFSGRQFSNSRSEMNVSTLELGDSALYLCASSFGTSGLYENEQFFGPGTRLTVL.

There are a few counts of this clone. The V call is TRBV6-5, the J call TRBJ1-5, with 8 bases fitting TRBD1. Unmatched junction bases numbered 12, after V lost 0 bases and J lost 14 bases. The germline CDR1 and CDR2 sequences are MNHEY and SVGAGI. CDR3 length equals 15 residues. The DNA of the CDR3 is TGTGCCAGCAGTTACTCAGCAGCCTCCCGGACAGGGAAGCATTTT. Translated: CASSYSAASRTGKHF.

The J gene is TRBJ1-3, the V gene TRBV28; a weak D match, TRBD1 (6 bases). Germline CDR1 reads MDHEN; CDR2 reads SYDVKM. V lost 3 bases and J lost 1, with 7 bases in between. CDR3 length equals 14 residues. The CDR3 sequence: CASSFGTSGNTIYF. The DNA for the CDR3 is TGTGCCAGCAGTTTCGGGACATCTGGAAACACCATATATTTT.

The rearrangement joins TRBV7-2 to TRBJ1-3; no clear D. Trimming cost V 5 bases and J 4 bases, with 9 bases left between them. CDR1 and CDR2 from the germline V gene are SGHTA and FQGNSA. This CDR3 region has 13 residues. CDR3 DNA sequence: TGTGCCAGCAGCCGGAGGCTCGGAAACACCATATATTTT. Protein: CASSRRLGNTIYF.

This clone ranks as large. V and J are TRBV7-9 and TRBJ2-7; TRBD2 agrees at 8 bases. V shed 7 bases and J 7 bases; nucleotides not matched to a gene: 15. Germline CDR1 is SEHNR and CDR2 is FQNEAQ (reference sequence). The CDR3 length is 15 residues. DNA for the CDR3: TGTGCCAGCACCCCCTGGAGCGGGGGCGAGGAGGAGCAGTACTTC. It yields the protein CASTPWSGGEEEQYF.

The CDR3 DNA reads as TGCGCCAGCAGCTTGAAGGGGGGGGGCACTGAAGCTTTCTTT. As protein: CASSLKGGGTEAFF. This chain connects TRBV5-1 to TRBJ1-1; TRBD1 is a possible D gene (6 bases). The V gene lost 1 base and the J gene lost 4 bases, with 11 bases spanning the gap. This CDR3 region has 14 residues. Per the germline V gene, CDR1 is SGHRS and CDR2 is YFSETQ.

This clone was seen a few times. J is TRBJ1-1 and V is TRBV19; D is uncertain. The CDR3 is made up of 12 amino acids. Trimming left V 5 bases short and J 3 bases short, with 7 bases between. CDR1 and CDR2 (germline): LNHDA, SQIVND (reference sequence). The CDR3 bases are TGTGCCAGTAGTGAGCGGTACACTGAAGCTTTCTTT. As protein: CASSERYTEAFF.

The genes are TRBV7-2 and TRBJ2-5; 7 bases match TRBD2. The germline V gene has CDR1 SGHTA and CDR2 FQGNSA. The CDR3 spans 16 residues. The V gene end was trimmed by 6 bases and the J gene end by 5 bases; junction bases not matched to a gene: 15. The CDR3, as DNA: TGTGCCAGCAGTTCGCGGGTTGGGGGAGGGTCCGAGACCCAGTACTTC. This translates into CASSSRVGGGSETQYF. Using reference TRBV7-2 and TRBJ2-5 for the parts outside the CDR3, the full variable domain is GAGVSQSPSNKVTEKGKDVELRCDPISGHTALYWYRQSLGQGLEFLIYFQGNSAPDKSGLPSDRFSAERTGGSVSTLTIQRTQQEDSAVYLCASSSRVGGGSETQYFGPGTRLLVL.

CDR3 residues: CASSYGSDIYKSRANVLTF. CDR3 nucleotides: TGTGCCAGCTCATACGGATCGGACATTTACAAAAGTCGGGCCAACGTCCTGACTTTC. The chain has TRBV18 and TRBJ2-6; D possibly corresponds to TRBD1 (5 bases). Per the germline V gene, CDR1 is KGHSH and CDR2 is LQKENI. V was clipped by 5 bases and J by 5 bases, with 25 bases between them. The CDR3 totals 19 residues.

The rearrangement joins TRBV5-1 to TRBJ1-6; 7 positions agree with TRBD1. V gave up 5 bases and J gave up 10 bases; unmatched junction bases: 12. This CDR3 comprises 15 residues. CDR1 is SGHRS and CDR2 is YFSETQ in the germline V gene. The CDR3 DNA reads TGCGCCAGCAGAATAGGGGGCGAAGAACGATCACCCCTCCACTTT. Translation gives CASRIGGEERSPLHF.